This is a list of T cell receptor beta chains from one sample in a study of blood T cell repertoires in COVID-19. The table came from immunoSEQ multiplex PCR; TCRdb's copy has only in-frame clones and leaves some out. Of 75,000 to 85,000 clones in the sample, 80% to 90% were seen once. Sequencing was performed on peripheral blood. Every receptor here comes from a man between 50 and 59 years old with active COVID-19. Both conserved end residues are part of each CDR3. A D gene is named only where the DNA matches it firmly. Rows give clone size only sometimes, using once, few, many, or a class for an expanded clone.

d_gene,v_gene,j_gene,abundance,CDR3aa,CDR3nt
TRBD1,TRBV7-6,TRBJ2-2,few,CASSIEGTANTGELFF,TGTGCCAGCAGCATAGAAGGGACAGCGAACACCGGGGAGCTGTTTTTT
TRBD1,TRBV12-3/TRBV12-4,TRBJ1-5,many,CASSTDRGQPQHF,TGTGCCAGCAGTACGGACAGGGGACAGCCCCAGCATTTT
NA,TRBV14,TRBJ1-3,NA,CASSRLLRGGNTIYF,TGTGCCAGCAGCCGCTTGCTCAGGGGAGGAAACACCATATATTTT
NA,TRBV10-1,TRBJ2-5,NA,CANGSPSIPPGETQYF,TGCGCCAACGGGTCGCCCAGCATTCCCCCTGGGGAGACCCAGTACTTC
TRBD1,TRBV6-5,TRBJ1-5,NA,CASTQDRDFAQPQHF,TGTGCCAGCACCCAGGACAGGGACTTCGCTCAGCCCCAGCATTTT
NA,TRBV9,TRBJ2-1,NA,CASSVEGEVAWSGSYNEQFF,TGTGCCAGCAGCGTAGAAGGGGAGGTGGCTTGGAGCGGCTCCTACAATGAGCAGTTCTTC
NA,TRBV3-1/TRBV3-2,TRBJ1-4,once,CASSPSRRGAREKLFF,TGTGCCAGCAGCCCGTCACGCCGGGGGGCTAGGGAAAAACTGTTTTTT
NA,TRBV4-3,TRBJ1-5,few,CASSPRRGNQPQHF,TGCGCCAGCAGCCCACGCCGGGGCAATCAGCCCCAGCATTTT
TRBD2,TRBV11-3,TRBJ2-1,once,CASSFPGGEQFF,TGTGCCAGCAGCTTCCCGGGGGGGGAGCAGTTCTTC
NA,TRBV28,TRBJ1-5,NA,CASSLLAEYQPQHF,TGTGCCAGCAGTTTATTGGCAGAATACCAGCCCCAGCATTTT
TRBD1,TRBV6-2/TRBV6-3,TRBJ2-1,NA,CASSRSPGQGHEQFF,TGTGCCAGCAGTAGGTCCCCGGGACAGGGGCATGAGCAGTTCTTC
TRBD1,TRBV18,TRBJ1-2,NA,CASSPVPGQGAGGYTF,TGTGCCAGCTCCCCTGTCCCGGGACAGGGGGCGGGTGGCTACACCTTC
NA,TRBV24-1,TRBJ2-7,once,CATSDPLTYEQYF,TGTGCCACCAGTGATCCTTTAACCTACGAGCAGTACTTC
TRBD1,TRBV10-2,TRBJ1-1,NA,CASTPSPGGAMNTEAFF,TGCGCCAGCACCCCCAGCCCAGGGGGAGCGATGAACACTGAAGCTTTCTTT
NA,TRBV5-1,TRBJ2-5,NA,CASSLGGRSTETQYF,TGCGCCAGCAGCTTGGGAGGCCGCTCCACAGAGACCCAGTACTTC
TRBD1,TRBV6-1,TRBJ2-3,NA,CASSEGDRAQDTQYF,TGTGCCAGCAGTGAAGGGGACAGGGCGCAGGATACGCAGTATTTT
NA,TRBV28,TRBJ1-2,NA,CAISEDSNYGYTF,TGTGCCATCTCGGAGGACAGTAACTATGGCTACACCTTC
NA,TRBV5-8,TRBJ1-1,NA,CASSYERGTEAFF,TGTGCCAGCAGCTATGAAAGGGGCACTGAAGCTTTCTTT
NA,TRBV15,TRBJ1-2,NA,CATSRGRQATYGYTF,TGTGCCACCAGCAGAGGAAGGCAGGCCACCTATGGCTACACCTTC
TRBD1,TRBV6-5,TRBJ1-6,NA,CASSYNRGLRSPLHF,TGTGCCAGCAGTTATAACAGGGGATTACGGTCACCCCTCCACTTT
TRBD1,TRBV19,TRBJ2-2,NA,CASSPLPGQGGGNTGELFF,TGTGCCAGTAGTCCCCTTCCGGGACAGGGCGGTGGGAACACCGGGGAGCTGTTTTTT
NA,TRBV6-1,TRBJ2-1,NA,CASTEGRGWDEQFF,TGTGCCAGCACTGAAGGCAGGGGATGGGATGAGCAGTTCTTC
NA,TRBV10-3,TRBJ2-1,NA,CAISEHSRGDYNEQFF,TGTGCCATCAGTGAGCATTCCAGGGGGGACTACAATGAGCAGTTCTTC
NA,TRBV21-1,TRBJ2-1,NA,CASLTARRGWNEQFF,TGTGCCAGCCTGACTGCGCGCCGAGGATGGAATGAGCAGTTCTTC
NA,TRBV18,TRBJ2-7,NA,CASSPPSSGGPRVYEQYF,TGTGCCAGCTCACCCCCCTCGAGCGGAGGGCCCCGGGTCTACGAGCAGTACTTC
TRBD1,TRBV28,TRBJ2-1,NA,CASSPNLRTGGLLNEQFF,TGTGCCAGCAGTCCTAACCTACGGACAGGGGGGTTGTTGAATGAGCAGTTCTTC
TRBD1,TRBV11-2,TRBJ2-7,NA,CASSLDGGQGAYGQYF,TGTGCCAGCAGCTTAGATGGGGGACAGGGGGCCTACGGCCAGTACTTC
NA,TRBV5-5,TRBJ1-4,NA,CASSLGVGELGEKLFF,TGTGCCAGCAGCTTGGGTGTTGGTGAACTAGGGGAAAAACTGTTTTTT
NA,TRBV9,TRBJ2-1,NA,CASSVEGTYNEQFF,TGTGCCAGCAGCGTAGAAGGGACATACAATGAGCAGTTCTTC
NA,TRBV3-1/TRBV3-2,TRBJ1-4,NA,CASSLREKLFF,TGTGCCAGCAGCCTTCGGGAAAAACTGTTTTTT
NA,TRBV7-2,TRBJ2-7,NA,CASSAPSVRSYEQYF,TGTGCCAGCAGCGCCCCTAGCGTTAGATCCTACGAGCAGTACTTC
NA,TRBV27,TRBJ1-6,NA,CASSLRGLGSPLHF,TGTGCCAGCAGTTTACGGGGGTTAGGATCACCCCTCCACTTT
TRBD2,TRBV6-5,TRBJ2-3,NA,CASSYGSGGSTDTQYF,TGTGCCAGCAGTTATGGTAGCGGGGGCAGCACAGATACGCAGTATTTT
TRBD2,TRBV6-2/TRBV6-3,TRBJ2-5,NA,CASSYSGLAGETQYF,TGTGCCAGCAGTTACTCGGGACTAGCGGGCGAGACCCAGTACTTC
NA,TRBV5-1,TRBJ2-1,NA,CASSLSVRSYNEQFF,TGCGCCAGCAGCTTGTCGGTACGCTCCTACAATGAGCAGTTCTTC
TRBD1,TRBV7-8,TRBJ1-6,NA,CASSLGQGYNSPLHF,TGTGCCAGCAGCTTAGGACAGGGCTATAATTCACCCCTCCACTTT
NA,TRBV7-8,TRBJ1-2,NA,CASKPGANYGYTF,TGTGCCAGCAAACCGGGTGCTAACTATGGCTACACCTTC
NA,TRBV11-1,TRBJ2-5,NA,CASSFGSQETQYF,TGTGCCAGCAGCTTTGGCAGCCAAGAGACCCAGTACTTC
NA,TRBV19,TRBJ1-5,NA,CASSIRGYNQPQHF,TGTGCCAGTAGTATTCGGGGGTACAATCAGCCCCAGCATTTT
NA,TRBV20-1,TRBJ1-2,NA,CSASPIVGGDDGYTF,TGCAGTGCTAGTCCTATAGTAGGGGGAGACGATGGCTACACCTTC
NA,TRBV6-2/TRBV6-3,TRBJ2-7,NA,CASSYPGDHSYEQYF,TGTGCCAGCAGTTACCCGGGAGACCACTCCTACGAGCAGTACTTC
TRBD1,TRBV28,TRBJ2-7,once,CASSLEYGTGTYEQYF,TGTGCCAGCAGTTTAGAGTATGGGACAGGGACTTACGAGCAGTACTTC
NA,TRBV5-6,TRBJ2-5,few,CASSLGLEEETQYF,TGTGCCAGCAGCTTGGGACTAGAAGAAGAGACCCAGTACTTC
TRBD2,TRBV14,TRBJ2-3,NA,CASSSSGKTDTQYF,TGTGCCAGCAGCTCTAGCGGGAAGACAGATACGCAGTATTTT
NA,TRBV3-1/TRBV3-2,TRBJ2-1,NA,CASSPVGVNEQFF,TGTGCCAGCAGCCCCGTTGGAGTGAATGAGCAGTTCTTC
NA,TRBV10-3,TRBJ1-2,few,CATSDNGNYGYTF,TGTGCCACATCGGACAATGGGAACTATGGCTACACCTTC
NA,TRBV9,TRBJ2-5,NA,CASSVAGLQETQYF,TGTGCCAGCAGCGTAGCAGGCCTGCAAGAGACCCAGTACTTC